The 8 T cell receptor beta chains given below trace back to one sample, sequenced in a study of control samples from healthy donors and cancer patients. Using immunoSEQ multiplex PCR, the repertoire was profiled, and TCRdb retains in-frame clones only, with some absent. Of some 410,000 clones in the sample, over 75% were seen once. Specimen: PBMCs. The receptors here all came from a man aged 35 to 55 with head and neck cancer.

The rearrangement links TRBV30 to TRBJ2-2; D uncertain. Germline assignment: CDR1 GTSNPN and CDR2 SVGIG (reference sequence). The CDR3 totals 13 residues. V shed 2 bases and J shed 3 bases, with 7 bases lying between them. CDR3 sequence reads: CAWSLGYTGELFF. CDR3 nucleotides: TGTGCCTGGAGTCTGGGGTACACCGGGGAGCTGTTTTTT.

This chain connects TRBV11-2 to TRBJ2-7, with D possibly being TRBD2 (5 bases). Germline CDR1 SGHAT, CDR2 FQNNGV. This CDR3 comprises 14 residues. V lost 2 bases to trimming and J lost 3 bases, with 11 bases between them. The CDR3 DNA is TGTGCCAGCAGCTTAACGACTACCTACTACGAGCAGTACTTC. Its protein product is CASSLTTTYYEQYF.

The DNA of the CDR3 is TGTGCCAGCACAACCTCCGGGACAGATCGGGGAAAACTGTTTTTT. Translating it yields CASTTSGTDRGKLFF. The genes are TRBV6-5 and TRBJ1-4, with TRBD1 matching 7 bases. The J segment lost 10 bases and the V segment lost 7 bases, leaving 15 bases of the junction unmatched. The CDR3 sequence is 15 residues long. Germline loops: CDR1 MNHEY, CDR2 SVGAGI.

The gene calls are TRBV9 and TRBJ2-1, with D tentatively TRBD2 (6 bases). This CDR3 region has 17 residues. Trimming took off 0 bases at V and 4 bases at J, with 17 bases between the two ends. CDR1 and CDR2 from the germline V gene are SGDLS and YYNGEE. The CDR3 DNA follows: TGTGCCAGCAGCGTAGAGTGGGGGACTGGAAATTACAATGAGCAGTTCTTC. Its translation is CASSVEWGTGNYNEQFF.

This chain joins TRBV6-5 and TRBJ2-2; no clear D gene. Trimming shortened V by 6 bases and J by 0 bases, and 8 bases separated the two germline ends. CDR1 MNHEY and CDR2 SVGAGI come from the germline V gene. The CDR3 has 14 amino acids. The CDR3 DNA follows: TGTGCCAGCAGGGCCCTGCCGAACACCGGGGAGCTGTTTTTT. Translated, it gives CASRALPNTGELFF.

The J gene is TRBJ1-1, the V gene TRBV7-9; 8 nucleotides match TRBD1. The CDR3 length is 20 residues. V shed 5 bases and J 3 bases; nucleotides not matched to a gene: 23. Germline CDR1 reads SEHNR; CDR2 reads FQNEAQ (reference sequence). Written as DNA, the CDR3 is TGTGCCAGCAGCGGGGGACAGGACAGGGTTTTCGACGGCCGAGACACTGAAGCTTTCTTT. As protein: CASSGGQDRVFDGRDTEAFF.

The V and J genes are TRBV7-6 and TRBJ2-1; 8 bases map to TRBD1. The CDR3 has 16 amino acids. Germline loops: CDR1 SGHVS, CDR2 FNYEAQ. Trimming cost V 5 bases and J 0 bases; bases outside gene matches: 6. The CDR3 DNA reads as TGTGCCAGCAGCACCGGACAGGGCGGCTCCTACAATGAGCAGTTCTTC. This sequence encodes CASSTGQGGSYNEQFF.

The gene calls are TRBV11-1 and TRBJ2-1, with a tentative D call TRBD1 (6 bases). Germline lookup yields CDR1 SGHAT and CDR2 FQDESV (reference sequence). The CDR3 length is 12 residues. Between the trimmed V and J ends, which lost 4 bases and 9 bases, there was a span of 10 bases. This CDR3 reads CASSSGVVEQFF. The DNA of the CDR3 is TGTGCCAGCAGCTCAGGGGTAGTTGAGCAGTTCTTC.